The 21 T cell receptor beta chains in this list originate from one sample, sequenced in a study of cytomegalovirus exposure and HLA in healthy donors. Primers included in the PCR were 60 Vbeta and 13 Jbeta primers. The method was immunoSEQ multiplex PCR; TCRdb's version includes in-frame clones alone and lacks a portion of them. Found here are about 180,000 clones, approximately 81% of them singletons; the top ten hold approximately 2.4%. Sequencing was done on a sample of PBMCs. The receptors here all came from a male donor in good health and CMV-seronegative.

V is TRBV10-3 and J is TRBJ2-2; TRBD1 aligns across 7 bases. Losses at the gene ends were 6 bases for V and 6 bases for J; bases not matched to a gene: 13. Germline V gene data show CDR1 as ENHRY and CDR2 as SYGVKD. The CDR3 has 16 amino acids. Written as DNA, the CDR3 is TGTGCCATCAGCGGGACAGAACCGTCGTACGCCGGGGAGCTGTTTTTT. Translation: CAISGTEPSYAGELFF.

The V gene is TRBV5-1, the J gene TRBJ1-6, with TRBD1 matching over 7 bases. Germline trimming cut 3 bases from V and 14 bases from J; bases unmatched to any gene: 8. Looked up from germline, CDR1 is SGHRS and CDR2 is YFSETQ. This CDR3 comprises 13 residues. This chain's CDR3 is CASSSTEGGTLHF. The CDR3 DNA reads TGCGCCAGCAGCTCGACAGAAGGGGGCACCCTCCACTTT.

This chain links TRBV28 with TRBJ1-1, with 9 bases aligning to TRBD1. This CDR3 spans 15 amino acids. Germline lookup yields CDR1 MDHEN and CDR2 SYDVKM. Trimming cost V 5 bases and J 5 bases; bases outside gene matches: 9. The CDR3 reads CASSLTGTGQTEAFF. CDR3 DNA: TGTGCCAGCAGTCTCACCGGGACAGGGCAAACTGAAGCTTTCTTT. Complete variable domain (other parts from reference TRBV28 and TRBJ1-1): DVKVTQSSRYLVKRTGEKVFLECVQDMDHENMFWYRQDPGLGLRLIYFSYDVKMKEKGDIPEGYSVSREKKERFSLILESASTNQTSMYLCASSLTGTGQTEAFFGQGTRLTVV.

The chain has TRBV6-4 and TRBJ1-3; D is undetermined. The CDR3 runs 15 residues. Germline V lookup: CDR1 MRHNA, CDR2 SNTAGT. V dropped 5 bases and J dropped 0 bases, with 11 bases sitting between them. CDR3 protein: CASSTRHYSGNTIYF. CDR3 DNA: TGTGCCAGCAGTACCCGACATTACTCTGGAAACACCATATATTTT.

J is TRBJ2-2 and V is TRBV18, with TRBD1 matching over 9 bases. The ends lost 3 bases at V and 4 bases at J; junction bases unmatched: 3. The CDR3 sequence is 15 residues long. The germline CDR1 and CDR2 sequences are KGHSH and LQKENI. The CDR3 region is CASSPGQGFTGELFF. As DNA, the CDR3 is TGTGCCAGCTCACCGGGACAGGGTTTCACCGGGGAGCTGTTTTTT.

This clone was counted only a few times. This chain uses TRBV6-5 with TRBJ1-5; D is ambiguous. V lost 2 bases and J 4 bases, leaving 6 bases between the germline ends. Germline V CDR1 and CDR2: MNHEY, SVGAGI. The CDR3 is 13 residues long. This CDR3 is CASSYGPNQPQHF. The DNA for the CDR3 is TGTGCCAGCAGTTACGGCCCGAATCAGCCCCAGCATTTT.

The CDR3 loop reads CASSALQGLNTEAFF. The CDR3 coding sequence is TGTGCCAGCAGCGCCCTCCAGGGGCTGAACACTGAAGCTTTCTTT. The genes are TRBV9 and TRBJ1-1; the D gene is possibly TRBD1 (6 bases). This CDR3 is built from 15 residues. Germline-derived CDR1 and CDR2 are SGDLS and YYNGEE. Trimming left V 3 bases short and J 0 bases short, with 12 bases between.

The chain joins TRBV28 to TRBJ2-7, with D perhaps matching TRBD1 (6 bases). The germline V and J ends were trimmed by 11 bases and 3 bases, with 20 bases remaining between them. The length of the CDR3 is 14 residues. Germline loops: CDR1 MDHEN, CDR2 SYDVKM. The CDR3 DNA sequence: TGTGCCGCGCACAAACGGGACACAAGCTACGAGCAGTACTTC. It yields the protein CAAHKRDTSYEQYF.

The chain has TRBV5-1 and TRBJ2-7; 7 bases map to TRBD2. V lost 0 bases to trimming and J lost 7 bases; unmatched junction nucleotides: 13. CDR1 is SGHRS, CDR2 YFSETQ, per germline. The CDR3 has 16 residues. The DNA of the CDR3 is TGCGCCAGCAGCTTGGGATCGGGAGGACCTGGAGGGGAGCAGTACTTC. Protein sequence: CASSLGSGGPGGEQYF.

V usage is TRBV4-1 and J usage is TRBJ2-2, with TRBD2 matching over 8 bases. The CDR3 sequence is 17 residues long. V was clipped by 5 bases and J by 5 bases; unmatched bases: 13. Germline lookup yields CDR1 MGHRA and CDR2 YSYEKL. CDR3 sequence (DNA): TGCGCCAGCAGCAAACCGCCCGGACTAGCATATACCGGGGAGCTGTTTTTT. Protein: CASSKPPGLAYTGELFF.

DNA for the CDR3: TGTGCCAGCAGCTCACGACTAGCGGGGGTCACAGATACGCAGTATTTT. Protein product: CASSSRLAGVTDTQYF. V gene TRBV5-4 combines with J gene TRBJ2-3; TRBD2 agrees at 12 bases. Germline CDR1 is SGHNT and CDR2 is YYREEE (reference sequence). The CDR3 is made up of 16 amino acids. Trimming cost V 3 bases and J 2 bases; bases outside gene matches: 4.

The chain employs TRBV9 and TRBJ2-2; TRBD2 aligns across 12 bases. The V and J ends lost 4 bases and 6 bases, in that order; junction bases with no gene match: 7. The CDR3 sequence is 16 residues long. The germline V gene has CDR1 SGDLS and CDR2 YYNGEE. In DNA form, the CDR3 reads TGTGCCAGCAGCCCACTAGCGGGGGGAATGTCCGGGGAGCTGTTTTTT. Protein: CASSPLAGGMSGELFF.

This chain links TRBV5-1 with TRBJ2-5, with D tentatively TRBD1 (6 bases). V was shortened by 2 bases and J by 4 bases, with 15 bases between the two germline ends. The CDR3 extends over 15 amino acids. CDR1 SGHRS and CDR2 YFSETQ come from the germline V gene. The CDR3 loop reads CASSFTTGIPETQYF. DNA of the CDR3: TGCGCCAGCAGCTTCACTACAGGGATCCCAGAGACCCAGTACTTC. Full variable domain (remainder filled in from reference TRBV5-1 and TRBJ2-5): KAGVTQTPRYLIKTRGQQVTLSCSPISGHRSVSWYQQTPGQGLQFLFEYFSETQRNKGNFPGRFSGRQFSNSRSEMNVSTLELGDSALYLCASSFTTGIPETQYFGPGTRLLVL.

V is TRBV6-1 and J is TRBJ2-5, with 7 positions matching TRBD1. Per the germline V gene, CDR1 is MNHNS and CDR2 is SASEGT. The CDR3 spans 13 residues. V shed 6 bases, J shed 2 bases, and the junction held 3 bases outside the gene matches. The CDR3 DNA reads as TGTGCCAGCAGCGACAGGGTGCAAGAGACCCAGTACTTC. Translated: CASSDRVQETQYF.

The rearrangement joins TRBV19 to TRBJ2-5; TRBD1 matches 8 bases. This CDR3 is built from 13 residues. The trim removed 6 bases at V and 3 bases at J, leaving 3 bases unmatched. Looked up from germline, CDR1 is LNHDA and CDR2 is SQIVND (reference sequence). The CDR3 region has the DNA TGTGCCAGTAGCAAGGACAGGGAAGAGACCCAGTACTTC. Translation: CASSKDREETQYF.

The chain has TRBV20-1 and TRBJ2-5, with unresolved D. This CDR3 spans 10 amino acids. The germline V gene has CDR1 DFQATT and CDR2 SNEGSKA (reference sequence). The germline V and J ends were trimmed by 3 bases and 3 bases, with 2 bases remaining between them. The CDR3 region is CSASKETQYF. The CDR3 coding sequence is TGCAGTGCTAGTAAAGAGACCCAGTACTTC.

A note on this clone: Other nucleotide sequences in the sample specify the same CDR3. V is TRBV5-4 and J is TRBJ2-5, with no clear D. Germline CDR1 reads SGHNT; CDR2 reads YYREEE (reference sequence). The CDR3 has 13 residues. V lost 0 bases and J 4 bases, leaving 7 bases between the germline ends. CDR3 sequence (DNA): TGTGCCAGCAGCTTGGTTGGCGGAGAGACCCAGTACTTC. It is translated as CASSLVGGETQYF.

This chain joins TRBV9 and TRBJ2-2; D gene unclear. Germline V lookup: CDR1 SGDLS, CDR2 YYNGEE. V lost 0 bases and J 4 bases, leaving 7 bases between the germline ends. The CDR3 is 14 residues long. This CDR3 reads CASSVGGVTGELFF. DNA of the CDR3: TGTGCCAGCAGCGTAGGAGGTGTCACCGGGGAGCTGTTTTTT.

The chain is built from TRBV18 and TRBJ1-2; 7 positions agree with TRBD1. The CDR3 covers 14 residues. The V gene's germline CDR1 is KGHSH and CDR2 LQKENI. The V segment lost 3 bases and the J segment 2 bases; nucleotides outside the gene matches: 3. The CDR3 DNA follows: TGTGCCAGCTCACCCCCGGGACAGAACTATGGCTACACCTTC. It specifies CASSPPGQNYGYTF.

The CDR3 protein is CASSSTGGSEAFF. The CDR3 nucleotides are TGTGCCAGCTCATCAACAGGGGGCTCTGAAGCTTTCTTT. The chain combines TRBV18 with TRBJ1-1; TRBD1 matches at 9 bases. The germline CDR1 and CDR2 sequences are KGHSH and LQKENI. The CDR3 covers 13 residues. V gave up 5 bases and J gave up 6 bases; unmatched junction bases: 4.

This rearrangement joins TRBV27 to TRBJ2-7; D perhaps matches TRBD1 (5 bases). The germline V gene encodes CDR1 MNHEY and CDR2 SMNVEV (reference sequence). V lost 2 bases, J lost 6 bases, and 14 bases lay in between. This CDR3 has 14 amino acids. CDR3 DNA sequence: TGTGCCAGCAGTTTAAACCCCCTCAGGGTCGAGCAGTACTTC. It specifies CASSLNPLRVEQYF.